The following is a T cell receptor (beta chain) sequence with its context. Seattle's cohort entered during active infection and was followed longitudinally. This sample is drawn from a study of blood T cell repertoires in COVID-19. On the study more broadly: Sites across the United States, Italy and Spain contributed samples from acute and convalescent COVID-19. PBMCs, B-cell-depleted T cells, or T cells provided the cDNA or gDNA that made up the material.

Assay used: immunoSEQ multiplex PCR; TCRdb lists only in-frame clones, some missing. The sample holds 200,000 to 250,000 clones, around 89% seen once. Trimming removed 4 bases from V and 10 bases from J; junction bases left unmatched: 4. CDR3 length equals 12 residues. In germline, CDR1 is SGHRS, CDR2 YFSETQ. The sequencing input was peripheral blood. This TCR was recovered from a man aged 25 to 40 with COVID-19, enrolled during active disease. The rearrangement joins TRBV5-1 to TRBJ1-1; 10 positions match TRBD1. The CDR3 sequence is CASSPGTGVAFF. The DNA of the CDR3 is TGCGCCAGCAGCCCAGGGACAGGGGTAGCTTTCTTT. The whole variable domain, filled in from reference TRBV5-1 and TRBJ1-1, reads KAGVTQTPRYLIKTRGQQVTLSCSPISGHRSVSWYQQTPGQGLQFLFEYFSETQRNKGNFPGRFSGRQFSNSRSEMNVSTLELGDSALYLCASSPGTGVAFFGQGTRLTVV.